This is a list of T cell receptor beta chains from one sample in a study of Graves' ophthalmopathy and Graves' hyperthyroidism. TCRdb ran MiXCR on the multiplex PCR reads and lists one entry per CDR3 protein. This sample carries about 740,000 distinct CDR3 sequences, 40% of them seen once, and the ten largest clones take about 40%. Input material: peripheral blood. The receptors shown here come from an adult man with Graves' ophthalmopathy. Each CDR3 is given with its conserved first and last residue. A D gene is named only where the DNA matches it firmly. Not every row has a clone size; where given, it reads once, few, many or a size class.

V	size	J	D	DNA	CDR3
TRBV7-6	many	TRBJ2-7	-	TGTGCCAGCAGCTTACAGGGCGGATCCGAGCAGTACTTC	CASSLQGGSEQYF
TRBV7-9	-	TRBJ1-2	-	TGTGCCAGCAGCTCCCAAGGGGTACGCTACACCTTC	CASSSQGVRYTF
TRBV7-3	many	TRBJ2-7	-	TGTGCCAGCAGCTGGGGTGACGGATACGAGCAGTACTTC	CASSWGDGYEQYF
TRBV7-9	-	TRBJ2-7	TRBD2	TGTGCCAGCAGCTTAGCAACTAGCGGGAGAGGCGAGCAGTACTTC	CASSLATSGRGEQYF
TRBV7-2	-	TRBJ2-7	TRBD2	TGTGCCAGCAGCCCCAGGGAGGATAGCGGGGGCTCCTACGAGCAGTACTTC	CASSPREDSGGSYEQYF
TRBV10-3	-	TRBJ2-5	TRBD1	TGTGCCATTTGGACAGGGGGTAGAGAGACCCAGTACTTC	CAIWTGGRETQYF
TRBV10-3	many	TRBJ1-3	-	TGTGCCATCAGTGAGTCGAGGGACTCTGGAAACACCATATATTTT	CAISESRDSGNTIYF
TRBV6-5	few	TRBJ2-5	-	TGTGCCAGCAGTTACTCATGGACACAGCAAGAGACCCAGTACTTC	CASSYSWTQQETQYF
TRBV2	few	TRBJ1-5	-	TGTGCCAGCAGAGCAGGGGTAAATCAGCCCCAGCATTTT	CASRAGVNQPQHF
TRBV2	-	TRBJ1-3	TRBD1	TGTGCCAGCAGAATTGACAGGGGGGACACCATATATTTT	CASRIDRGDTIYF
TRBV25-1	once	TRBJ1-4	-	TGTGCCAGCAGTGAATCGACAGGTTACTCTGGAAAACTGTTTTTT	CASSESTGYSGKLFF
TRBV25-1	-	TRBJ2-7	-	TGTGCCAGCAGTTTACGTGTCAGAGCCTACGAGCAGTACTTC	CASSLRVRAYEQYF